This T cell receptor (beta chain) is drawn from a study of CD8+ T cells in alopecia areata listed by TCRdb under 2018. As for the study more broadly: In both human patients and the C3H/HeJ mouse model, the study applied high-throughput TCRbeta sequencing to look at T cell clonal expansion in alopecia areata. In humans, TCRbeta sequencing was performed on scalp tissue and on sorted CD4+ and CD8+ peripheral blood T cells from healthy controls and from patients with patchy or totalis/universalis alopecia areata. Clonality in the scalp was compared among normal scalp (n=4), patchy alopecia areata scalp (n=8), and alopecia totalis/universalis scalp (n=8). The RNA source kit depended on sample type: the PAXgene miRNA kit for fixed scalp, the miRNeasy kit for PBMCs, and the RNeasy kit for mouse skin. Amplification of TCRbeta CDR3 regions was done by immunoSEQ multiplex PCR using 35 Vbeta forward primers and 13 Jbeta reverse primers. Study-level results and caveats: Unlike mouse skin, where gammadelta T cells dominate, normal human skin contains resident alphabeta T cells that get sequenced too, which complicates analysis of the scalp TCR repertoire. TCR sequences shared between patients were less clear than in mice, possibly partly because of HLA diversity in the patient population. Compared with normal scalp, lesional scalp, particularly in alopecia totalis/universalis, had higher clonality and more expanded CD8+ clones, which suggests antigenic drive.

The method behind the library was the immunoSEQ multiplex PCR assay. For TCR sequencing, RNA was extracted from every sample and reverse transcribed into cDNA to serve as template. First-strand cDNA was synthesized using SuperScript III with a 2:1 mix of oligo-dT and random hexamers. A synthetic immune receptor repertoire was used to measure amplification bias, and any remaining bias was corrected computationally. From the authors' description of their analysis: Raw reads were preprocessed to remove errors, and CDR3 was defined by IMGT conventions from the conserved cysteine to phenylalanine. To get clonality, Shannon entropy was normalized by log2 of the number of productive unique TCRs and the result was subtracted from 1. CD4 or CD8 identity of scalp clones was inferred by cross-referencing scalp TCRbeta sequences with sorted blood CD4 and CD8 repertoires. TCRdb limited this immuneACCESS table to in-frame rearrangements with V and J called. A share of clones is missing; checked studies link under half to unresolved V genes, and the rest is unexplained. From that table come the V and J calls and clone size; the DNA was used to work out D and trimming. The table for this sample lists under 250,000 clones; 56% of them were counted only once. Approximately 4.9% of the sample is taken by the ten largest.

Reading the germline V gene gives CDR1 SQVTM and CDR2 ANQGSEA. The CDR3 contains 15 residues, cysteine and phenylalanine counted. CDR3 DNA only is kept here, 45 bases in frame from base 1. V has 7 bases trimmed and J has 0 bases trimmed; junction bases matching no gene number 7. Of note for this clone: The antigen it recognizes is unknown. Base qualities were left out, and no much larger clone turns up one base away.

PBMCs were separated by density centrifugation and stained for CD3, CD4 and CD8, after which CD4+ and CD8+ T cells were sorted on a FACSAria. Scalp biopsies and blood samples were obtained from unaffected controls. This receptor was taken from a human donor in good health. Rearrangement joined TRBV29-1 to TRBJ2-2; 8 nucleotides in the junction match TRBD1. Sequencing was performed on CD8+ T cells sorted from blood. The CDR3 protein sequence reads: CSAVTGDSNTGELFF. The DNA sequence is given as TGCAGCGCCGTGACAGGGGACTCGAACACCGGGGAGCTGTTTTTT.